Reported below is one T cell receptor beta chain. The sample comes from a study of technical replicates of blood from a handful of donors. V shed 7 bases and J 0 bases; nucleotides not matched to a gene: 2. The CDR3 contains 13 residues. Germline assignment: CDR1 SGHNT and CDR2 YYREEE (reference sequence). Assay: immunoSEQ multiplex PCR; the TCRdb copy retains only in-frame clones and omits some. The repertoire holds approximately 52,000 clones, with roughly nine tenths as singletons. The sequence came from a human donor in good health. Some clones in this sample may be carry-over from other donors' samples. The J gene is TRBJ2-3, the V gene TRBV5-4, with 7 bases identical to TRBD2. The sequenced sample was PBMCs. In DNA form, the CDR3 reads TGTGCCAGCGCGGGGGACAGCACAGATACGCAGTATTTT. Translating it yields CASAGDSTDTQYF.